One and the same sample provided the 13 T cell receptor beta chains below, sequenced in a study of T-cell reconstitution after alpha-beta-depleted transplantation in children. TCRbeta library construction was performed incorporating unique molecular identifiers. MiXCR, applied by TCRdb to the PCR reads, yields one record per CDR3 protein. The sample includes approximately 650,000 distinct CDR3 sequences, around 12% seen only once; the top ten take 0.75% to 0.85%. Sequencing used PBMCs, obtained before TCRalphabeta/CD19-depleted stem cell transplant. Receptor source: a girl aged 2 to 10 with congenital amegakaryocytic thrombocytopenia, due to receive a stem cell transplant.

This clonotype has ten or more counts. CDR3 nucleotides: TGTGCCATCAGCCTCCCCGGGGATGCTAACTATGGCTACACCTTC. Its protein product is CAISLPGDANYGYTF. The chain combines TRBV10-3 with TRBJ1-2; D unclear. The V end was cut by 6 bases, the J end by 0 bases, with 14 bases between. Germline values: CDR1 ENHRY, CDR2 SYGVKD. This CDR3 comprises 15 residues.

This clonotype came up many times. CDR3 in amino acids: CASSPGRIQETQYF. Here the CDR3 DNA reads TGCGCCAGCAGCCCTGGACGGATTCAAGAGACCCAGTACTTC. The chain has TRBV5-1 and TRBJ2-5; no clear D. This CDR3 is built from 14 residues. V shed 4 bases and J shed 2 bases, with 12 bases lying between them. The germline V gene has CDR1 SGHRS and CDR2 YFSETQ.

Turning to this clonotype: Compared with germline, one end of the junction differs, possibly owing to a read error. V and J are TRBV14 and TRBJ1-1; unclear D gene. This CDR3 spans 12 amino acids. Germline loops: CDR1 SGHDN, CDR2 FVKESK. Here the CDR3 reads CGSSRWVTEAFF. The CDR3 bases are TGTGGCAGCAGCCGCTGGGTCACTGAAGCTTTCTTT. The full variable domain, rest sourced from reference TRBV14 and TRBJ1-1, is EAGVTQFPSHSVIEKGQTVTLRCDPISGHDNLYWYRRVMGKEIKFLLHFVKESKQDESGMPNNRFLAERTGGTYSTLKVQPAELEDSGVYFCGSSRWVTEAFFGQGTRLTVV.

This clonotype appeared a few times. The chain links TRBV7-6 to TRBJ2-2; TRBD2 is a possible D gene (6 bases). The CDR3 loop spans 17 amino acids. V was shortened by 2 bases and J by 0 bases, with 13 bases between the two germline ends. Germline CDR1 and CDR2: SGHVS and FNYEAQ. CDR3 bases: TGTGCCAGCAGCTTAAGGGGAGGCACCTCGAACACCGGGGAGCTGTTTTTT. It translates to CASSLRGGTSNTGELFF.

The V and J genes are TRBV12-3 or TRBV12-4 and TRBJ2-5; 10 positions match TRBD2. The CDR3 has 14 residues. V trimming: 6 bases; J trimming: 8 bases; junction bases outside the gene matches: 9. The CDR3 nucleotides are TGTGCCAGCAGCCGTGAGCGGGAGGGAGGTACCCAGTACTTC. The encoded protein is CASSREREGGTQYF.

At least ten counts were recorded for this clonotype. This chain uses TRBV3-1 with TRBJ2-7; D remains unclear. Germline assignment: CDR1 LGHDT and CDR2 YNNKEL (reference sequence). The CDR3 is 13 residues long. V was clipped by 5 bases and J by 4 bases, with 12 bases between them. CDR3 in DNA: TGTGCCAGCAGCTTCGGCATAGGGTACGAGCAGTACTTC. It encodes CASSFGIGYEQYF.

This clonotype was counted a few times. CDR3 DNA sequence: TGTGCCAGCGTTTTCCGATCCACAGATACGCAGTATTTT. Protein product: CASVFRSTDTQYF. V and J are TRBV11-2 and TRBJ2-3; D gene uncertain. Per the germline V gene, CDR1 is SGHAT and CDR2 is FQNNGV. Trimming stripped 8 bases from V and 2 bases from J, with 11 bases between. The CDR3 length is 13 residues.

The V call is TRBV6-1, the J call TRBJ2-1, with 8 bases lining up with TRBD1. Germline V lookup: CDR1 MNHNS, CDR2 SASEGT. This CDR3 spans 17 amino acids. V lost 5 bases to trimming and J lost 0 bases; unmatched junction nucleotides: 9. The CDR3, as DNA: TGTGCCAGCAGTCTAACAGGGGGAAAATCCTCCTACAATGAGCAGTTCTTC. It specifies CASSLTGGKSSYNEQFF.

This clonotype was seen many times. The CDR3 DNA sequence: TGTGCCAGCAGGCGGGCGGATCAAGAGACCCAGTACTTC. Protein sequence: CASRRADQETQYF. V gene TRBV27 combines with J gene TRBJ2-5; D may be TRBD2 (5 bases). The ends were cut back, 6 bases at V and 2 bases at J, with 10 bases in the middle. This CDR3 is built from 13 residues. Germline CDR1 is MNHEY and CDR2 is SMNVEV (reference sequence).

The rearrangement joins TRBV5-5 to TRBJ2-3; TRBD1 agrees at 8 bases. The CDR3 is 15 amino acids. J was trimmed by 5 bases and V by 0 bases; bases with no gene match: 5. Germline CDR1 reads SGHKS; CDR2 reads YYEKEE (reference sequence). The CDR3 coding sequence is TGTGCCAGCAGCTTGGCGACAGGGGTAGGAGATACGCAGTATTTT. Protein product: CASSLATGVGDTQYF.

In this sample, this clonotype turned up many times. The rearrangement links TRBV15 to TRBJ2-4; D may be TRBD1 (6 bases). This CDR3 is built from 15 residues. In germline, CDR1 is LNHNV, CDR2 YYDKDF (reference sequence). Trimming removed 1 base at V and 8 bases at J, with 15 bases between. The CDR3 nucleotides read TGTGCCACCAGCAGAGGTATGGGGGCGACCGACATTCAGTACTTC. Translated: CATSRGMGATDIQYF.

This clonotype was recorded a few times. V usage is TRBV28 and J usage is TRBJ2-7; 13 bases fit TRBD2. Germline V lookup: CDR1 MDHEN, CDR2 SYDVKM. The ends lost 5 bases at V and 3 bases at J; junction bases unmatched: 7. The CDR3 sequence is 16 residues long. The CDR3 bases are TGTGCCAGCAGTAACTCACTAGCGGGAGGGGACTACGAGCAGTACTTC. It codes for CASSNSLAGGDYEQYF. Variable domain in full (rest from reference TRBV28 and TRBJ2-7): DVKVTQSSRYLVKRTGEKVFLECVQDMDHENMFWYRQDPGLGLRLIYFSYDVKMKEKGDIPEGYSVSREKKERFSLILESASTNQTSMYLCASSNSLAGGDYEQYFGPGTRLTVT.

The chain joins TRBV20-1 to TRBJ2-2; the match to TRBD2 covers 7 bases. From germline, CDR1 is DFQATT and CDR2 SNEGSKA (reference sequence). J lost 0 bases, V lost 0 bases, and 7 bases had no gene match. The CDR3 spans 17 residues. The CDR3 nucleotides are TGCAGTGCTAGAGACGGGAGGACCCCGACGAACACCGGGGAGCTGTTTTTT. Its protein is CSARDGRTPTNTGELFF.